The present entry profiles one T cell receptor beta chain with its context. Its antigen target is currently unknown. No much larger clonotype is one base removed from it; base qualities were not supplied. The cohort comprised some 730 healthy bone marrow donors. At the time of sampling, every cohort member was nominally healthy, though immune exposures that went unrecorded were likely present. The donor tested CMV seropositive and was one of the 289 seropositive cohort members. Each donor provided a peripheral blood sample, and peripheral blood mononuclear cells were used for TCR beta sequencing. The Qiagen DNeasy Blood Extraction Kit was used to extract genomic DNA from the blood cell samples. The library was built by means of the immunoSEQ multiplex PCR assay. The multiplex PCR relied on a mix of 60 forward primers for TCR Vbeta segments and 13 reverse primers for TCR Jbeta segments. The CDR3 region of rearranged TCR beta genes was amplified from genomic DNA with a multiplex PCR assay. The Illumina HiSeq System was used to sequence the amplified TCR beta libraries as 87-base-pair reads. In the authors' own workflow: A later analysis counted tens of millions of unique TCR beta chains across the 650 to 700 repertoires, and approximately 11 million of these chains were shared by at least two donors. Raw reads were error-corrected and collapsed into unique sequences by a nearest-neighbor algorithm in which closely related sequences were merged to remove PCR and sequencing errors. Alignment of CDR3 sequences to IMGT reference sequences was used to assign V, D and J gene segments. For a sequence to be retained, a match of at least six nucleotides was required to both a V gene segment and a J gene segment. Rearrangements were called productive when the CDR3 lacked stop codons and stayed in frame with V and J; all others were non-productive. Following IMGT convention, CDR3 was defined as the stretch from the second conserved V-encoded cysteine up to the conserved J-encoded phenylalanine. The earlier analysis of roughly 590 of the donors excluded sequences that lacked an unambiguous match to a single V gene segment. An earlier analysis of approximately 590 of the donors called V segments functional above 56.7% productive rearrangements and segregating when the between-donor standard deviation exceeded 5%. A statistical classification framework was built for diagnosing cytomegalovirus status from the catalog of TCR beta chain sequences. V and J gene assignment, in a later analysis, came from comparing TCR nucleotide sequences with IMGT/GENE-DB human TR gene sequences. In a later analysis, CDR3 sequences and most-parsimonious VDJ recombination scenarios were assigned using the TCRdist pipeline. A later analysis defined each TCR beta chain by its CDR3 amino acid sequence plus V-gene family, and excluded reads lacking a unique V-gene family. In a later analysis, 550 to 650 highly shared, low-generation-probability nucleotide sequences were removed to address suspected cross-contamination and a sequencing artifact. A later analysis calculated a clonal expansion index for each public chain from normalized within-repertoire ranks of inferred template counts. In a later analysis, generation probabilities were computed with a VDJ recombination model fitted to out-of-frame rearrangements, and the resulting probabilities were checked against IGoR. A later analysis scored TCR-TCR, TCR-HLA and TCR-CMV co-occurrence with hypergeometric tests, applying a repertoire-size bias correction to TCR pairs. In a later analysis, false discovery rates were estimated by permuting HLA or CMV assignments 20 times. In a later analysis, co-occurring TCRs were grouped using DBSCAN, and TCRdist sequence similarity was added for clustering within HLA-allele-positive subsets. Repertoires with fewer than 30,000 or more than 120,000 public chains, plus five repertoires with anomalous nucleotide sharing, were excluded from co-occurrence clustering. What TCRdb holds here is the immuneACCESS table cut down to in-frame rearrangements. Part of the clones is not present; checked against another copy, under half of the missing clones reflect an unresolved V gene, and the others are unexplained. V, J and clone size were drawn from that table, and D and trimming were deduced from the DNA. The sample table contains about 85,000 clones; only one count was recorded for 75% to 85% of them. The ten largest make up about a third of the sample.

This entry is derived from a study of cytomegalovirus exposure and HLA in healthy donors (dated by TCRdb to 2015 to 2018). Describing the broader study: An earlier analysis of some 600 of the donors reported approximately 300 Gb of sequence data and 95 million to 140 million unique TCR beta sequences obtained from approximately 180 million T cells. High-throughput TCR immunosequencing, statistical association of individual TCRs with disease status, and machine learning were combined to predict cytomegalovirus infection status. An earlier analysis of around 540 of the donors applied high-throughput TCR beta sequencing to assess whether each TCR beta V gene segment acted as functional or pseudogenic. On average, roughly 240,000 unique TCR beta nucleotide sequences were sequenced per donor among more than 350 genotyped donors of the cohort, with roughly 20% of those sequences being non-productive. A separate validation cohort of over 95 different subjects was used in addition to the approximately 700-subject first cohort. Class I and class II HLA loci were covered by the typing at four-digit resolution. The study aimed to test whether signatures of past pathogen exposure could be identified by cataloging public T cell receptors. Donor age, sex, ethnicity and CMV serostatus were compiled together with the repertoire data. Typing coverage differed by locus: A, B, C, DRB1 and DQB1 were typed in roughly 629-640 donors, DQA1 in about 500, DPA1 in some 600, and DPB1 in 472. Of the approximately 400 genotyped donors, approximately 82% fell in the genetic ancestry cluster associated with self-reported Caucasian donors. Four to six DR-DQ haplotypes were handled as single units for association and clustering because linkage in the cohort was strong. All discovery cohort repertoires had been generated on a single sequencing platform. In a later analysis, previously published TCR beta repertoires from several hundred donors were re-analyzed and high-resolution HLA genotyping was added so that TCR occurrence patterns could be studied. The later analysis used no new phenotypic data to find candidate immune exposures, relying instead on TCR beta sequences and their occurrence across donors. Genome-wide SNP genotypes for about three fifths of the roughly 670 donors were used in a later genetic analysis, which treated that subset as a discovery cohort. Using immunosequencing, the study profiled T cell repertoires from around 680 subjects and related those repertoires to cytomegalovirus serostatus. An early release covering 550 to 700 HLA-typed donors comprised roughly 300 gigabases of sequencing data and tens of millions of unique TCR sequences. Overall study results and their limits: Only TCR beta chains were sequenced in this cohort, and the absence of alpha or paired-chain data limited detectable features. Several of the top co-occurrence clusters appeared to be linked to parvovirus B19, influenza, CMV and Epstein-Barr virus, according to a later analysis. The authors suggested that the approach could potentially be generalized to other disease states and immunological phenotypes. In a later analysis, the rate of TCR association differed among HLA loci, with DRB1 alleles having the most associated TCRs and HLA-C alleles having the fewest. Three of the identified cytomegalovirus-associated TCR beta chains were confirmed in vitro to be specific for cytomegalovirus antigens. Across donors, most TCR sequences were observed very rarely, whereas some public TCRs were present in many individuals. When HLA alleles, especially DR and DQ, strongly co-occurred, attributing TCR associations to individual alleles was difficult. Because counts were too low, seventeen rarely observed V segments, including chromosome 9 orphons, were excluded from the earlier analysis of several hundred of the donors. The sequencing pipeline was judged likely to have produced a cluster of highly shared sequence variants as a technical artifact. Roughly uniform sequencing depth across donors was assumed in presence/absence analyses, although this assumption may not hold. Linkage disequilibrium might explain the correlated functional status among segregating V segments, but an unknown experimental factor could not be ruled out. In a later genetic analysis, fewer N-insertions in productive TCRs were reported among donors in an Asian-associated ancestry cluster than the roughly 700-donor mean. An association between a missense DCLRE1C variant and V-gene and J-gene trimming of TCR beta chains was found in a later genetic analysis and replicated in an independent cohort. The classifier was reported to diagnose cytomegalovirus status with high specificity and sensitivity in both the original and validation cohorts. In a later analysis, HLA-associated TCR beta chains showed more clonal expansion and lower generation probabilities than non-associated chains that were equally common. Some IMGT-functional V segments, including TRBV6-2 and TRBV6-3, could not be distinguished by the 87-base-pair reads and were therefore excluded. The only immune exposure information available for the cohort was CMV serostatus. Most CMV-associated TCR beta chains appeared to be HLA-restricted in a later analysis, and the HLA associations seemed to be driven largely by CMV exposure. In an earlier analysis of fewer than 700 of the donors, most TCR beta V segments appeared in productive rearrangements about 87% or about 30% of the time, broadly matching IMGT annotations. HLA typing was unavailable for some donors at each locus, so association tests used only the typed subset. At a false discovery rate of 0.05, a later analysis linked fewer than 20,000 TCR beta sequences to specific HLA alleles. A total of fewer than 200 TCR beta chains were listed by the study as associated with cytomegalovirus. A further reported finding was that TCR beta sequences accurately predicted the HLA-A and HLA-B alleles for most subjects in the first cohort.

In the germline V gene (reference sequence), CDR1 corresponds to GTSNPN and CDR2 to SVGIG. From cysteine to phenylalanine, the CDR3 is 14 amino acids long. CDR3 DNA is the only sequence kept; it has 42 bases, read in frame from the first base. Germline trimming: 4 bases from V, 2 bases from J; junction bases outside gene matches: 5. The receptor comes from a man in his forties or fifties in good health and CMV-seropositive. Material for sequencing was PBMCs. This receptor chain uses TRBV30 and TRBJ1-2; 9 junctional bases match TRBD1. The DNA reads as follows: TGTGCCTGGACCCGGGACAGGGTAAACTATGGCTACACCTTC. Its protein reads: CAWTRDRVNYGYTF.